The next 2 T cell receptor beta chains were all read from a single sample in a study of cytomegalovirus exposure and HLA in healthy donors. The PCR contained 60 Vbeta and 13 Jbeta primers. Libraries were prepared by immunoSEQ multiplex PCR; TCRdb keeps only in-frame clonotypes and omits some of them. The profile shows about 140,000 clones, about four fifths of them singletons. The specimen was PBMCs. The receptors stem from a man in his forties in good health and CMV-seronegative.

The chain joins TRBV5-1 to TRBJ2-3; tentatively, D is TRBD2 (7 bases). Per germline, CDR1 SGHRS and CDR2 YFSETQ. The CDR3 extends over 16 amino acids. V was pared by 4 bases and J by 2 bases, with 17 bases between. DNA of the CDR3: TGCGCCAGCAGCCACGACGGGCGGGGGCTCACAGATACGCAGTATTTT. Its translation: CASSHDGRGLTDTQYF.

This clone occurred a few times. This chain links TRBV28 with TRBJ1-4, with D possibly TRBD1 on 5 matching bases. The germline V gene has CDR1 MDHEN and CDR2 SYDVKM. Trimming shortened V by 3 bases and J by 8 bases, and 13 bases separated the two germline ends. The CDR3 covers 14 residues. The CDR3 region is CASSFWQGGEKLFF. DNA for the CDR3: TGTGCCAGCAGTTTTTGGCAGGGCGGCGAAAAACTGTTTTTT.